The 16 T cell receptor beta chains reported below all come from one sample, sequenced in a study of T cells in Graves' hyperthyroidism and ophthalmopathy. From RNA transcripts, TCR beta CDR3 regions were amplified. Using the HTBI primer set, a first-round RT-PCR was run on the TCR CDR3. One entry per CDR3 protein results from TCRdb running MiXCR on the multiplex PCR reads. The sample has around 760,000 distinct CDR3 sequences; 30% to 40% are singletons. The sample was blood. All receptors come from a middle-aged woman with Graves' hyperthyroidism.

About this clonotype: Since a much larger clone is just one base distant, this may be a read error. The chain joins TRBV28 to TRBJ1-2; a possible D gene is TRBD1 (6 bases). Germline V CDR1 and CDR2: MDHEN, SYDVKM. The CDR3 is made up of 14 amino acids. Trimming cost V 5 bases and J 5 bases, with 15 bases left between them. CDR3 in amino acids: CASSESEGVYGYTF. The CDR3 bases are TGTGCCAGCAGTGAGTCCGAGGGGGTGTATGGCTACACCTTC.

The chain links TRBV7-8 to TRBJ2-7; weak D call: TRBD2 (7 bases). Germline V gives CDR1 SGHVS, CDR2 FQNEAQ. This CDR3 spans 16 amino acids. The germline V and J ends were trimmed by 6 bases and 1 base, with 19 bases remaining between them. The CDR3 bases are TGTGCCAGCAGGCATGGGAGGGGGGCCCCTTCCTACGAGCAGTACTTC. It is translated as CASRHGRGAPSYEQYF.

The V gene is TRBV20-1, the J gene TRBJ2-7, with 11 nucleotides matching TRBD1. After removal of 3 bases from V and 0 bases from J, the junction contained 4 bases not matched to a gene. The CDR3 contains 15 residues. Germline CDR1 is DFQATT and CDR2 is SNEGSKA (reference sequence). Here the CDR3 DNA reads TGCAGTGCTAGTGGACAGGGGGCGTCCTCCTACGAGCAGTACTTC. Encoded protein: CSASGQGASSYEQYF.

This clonotype was picked up a small number of times. The chain carries TRBV12-3 or TRBV12-4 and TRBJ1-1; D not resolved. V lost 8 bases to trimming and J lost 1 base, with 11 bases between them. CDR3 length equals 13 residues. Here the CDR3 reads CASVLGANTEAFF. CDR3 nucleotide sequence: TGTGCCAGCGTTTTAGGAGCGAACACTGAAGCTTTCTTT.

J is TRBJ1-2 and V is TRBV24-1; D uncertain. Trimming shortened V by 2 bases and J by 2 bases, and 8 bases separated the two germline ends. Germline CDR1 KGHDR, CDR2 SFDVKD. The CDR3 consists of 14 residues. The DNA for the CDR3 is TGTGCCACCAGTGATTCCAGCGGGAACTATGGCTACACCTTC. It is translated as CATSDSSGNYGYTF.

The V call is TRBV12-3 or TRBV12-4, the J call TRBJ2-7; 9 bases are shared with TRBD2. With V trimmed by 5 bases and J by 4 bases, 6 bases remained unmatched. CDR3 length equals 14 residues. The CDR3 region has the DNA TGTGCCAGCAGTCCTGGGGCGGGGGGGTACGAGCAGTACTTC. Translated: CASSPGAGGYEQYF.

This clonotype was counted ten times or more. This chain uses TRBV29-1 with TRBJ2-5; D uncertain. The germline V gene has CDR1 SQVTM and CDR2 ANQGSEA. The V gene lost 4 bases and the J gene lost 0 bases, with 9 bases spanning the gap. This CDR3 is 13 amino acids long. CDR3 loop: CSVGAANQETQYF. The DNA for the CDR3 is TGCAGCGTTGGGGCTGCCAACCAAGAGACCCAGTACTTC.

This clonotype came up once. At one end the junction does not follow the germline gene, possibly because of a read error. The chain recombines TRBV7-9 with TRBJ2-7; D remains unclear. Germline CDR1 reads SEHNR; CDR2 reads FQNEAQ (reference sequence). CDR3 length equals 13 residues. The CDR3 DNA follows: TGCGCCAGCAGCCAAGTTGTAGTCGGCGAGCAGTACTTC. It yields the protein CASSQVVVGEQYF.

This clonotype was counted only a few times. V gene TRBV10-3 combines with J gene TRBJ2-3, with 9 bases fitting TRBD2. Trimming took 2 bases from V and 5 from J; bases not matched to a gene: 5. CDR1 and CDR2 (germline): ENHRY, SYGVKD. The CDR3 is made up of 15 amino acids. The DNA for the CDR3 is TGTGCCATCAGTGAGGGCCTAGCGGGAAAAGATACGCAGTATTTT. Its translation: CAISEGLAGKDTQYF.

In this sample, this clonotype turned up many times. The genes are TRBV5-1 and TRBJ2-5; 10 nucleotides align to TRBD1. This CDR3 comprises 15 residues. Trimming at V came to 5 bases and at J to 5 bases, leaving 9 bases not matched to a gene. Per germline, CDR1 SGHRS and CDR2 YFSETQ. The CDR3 is CASSPGTGAWETQYF. The CDR3 DNA reads TGCGCCAGCAGTCCCGGGACAGGGGCGTGGGAGACCCAGTACTTC.

As to this clonotype: Because it lacks the conserved phenylalanine or tryptophan at the end, this CDR3 is likely a read error. The DNA is left out, because the CDR3 cannot be placed on it with certainty; the CDR3 is given as TCRdb lists it. The chain is built from TRBV9 and TRBJ1-6. The CDR3 totals 8 residues, both ends included. Germline V lookup: CDR1 SGDLS, CDR2 YYNGEE. The CDR3 is CASSPQVG.

V usage is TRBV7-9 and J usage is TRBJ2-7; 8 nucleotides match TRBD1. V lost 5 bases, J lost 4 bases, and 19 bases stayed unmatched. The CDR3 spans 18 residues. Per the germline V gene, CDR1 is SEHNR and CDR2 is FQNEAQ (reference sequence). DNA of the CDR3: TGTGCCAGCAGCCACCGGGACAGGAGGGCCGATTTAAAGTACGAGCAGTACTTC. Its protein product is CASSHRDRRADLKYEQYF.

The chain carries TRBV19 and TRBJ2-5, with D perhaps matching TRBD1 or TRBD2 (5 bases each). Germline V lookup: CDR1 LNHDA, CDR2 SQIVND (reference sequence). V was cut by 3 bases and J by 4 bases, with 12 bases left in between. This CDR3 contains 14 residues. Here the CDR3 DNA reads TGTGCCAGTAGTATGGGTGCGAGGGGAGAGACCCAGTACTTC. Translated, it gives CASSMGARGETQYF. The whole variable domain, remainder taken from reference TRBV19 and TRBJ2-5, is DGGITQSPKYLFRKEGQNVTLSCEQNLNHDAMYWYRQDPGQGLRLIYYSQIVNDFQKGDIAEGYSVSREKKESFPLTVTSAQKNPTAFYLCASSMGARGETQYFGPGTRLLVL.

The chain links TRBV12-3 or TRBV12-4 to TRBJ1-1, with no clear D. The CDR3 is made up of 15 amino acids. V gave up 4 bases and J gave up 0 bases, with 12 bases separating them. CDR3 DNA sequence: TGTGCCAGCAGTTACGGGAGTAAAATGAACACTGAAGCTTTCTTT. Its translation: CASSYGSKMNTEAFF.

Worth noting for this clonotype: This likely stems from a read error, as it lies one base from a far larger clone. V is TRBV7-9 and J is TRBJ2-5; the D gene is possibly TRBD2 (5 bases). The germline CDR1 and CDR2 sequences are SEHNR and FQNEAQ (reference sequence). The CDR3 has 13 amino acids. CDR3 protein: CASSLAGGETQHF. CDR3 nucleotides: TGTGCCAGCAGCTTAGCCGGAGGCGAGACCCAGCACTTC.

This clonotype has only a few counts. This sequence joins TRBV5-8 and TRBJ1-5; weak D call: TRBD1 (5 bases). Germline V gene lookup returns CDR1 SGHTS and CDR2 YDEGEE. This CDR3 is built from 14 residues. Trimming removed 4 bases at V and 7 bases at J, with 15 bases between. The DNA for the CDR3 is TGTGCCAGCAGCGAGGTCCAGGGAAAACAGCCCCAGCATTTT. Translation gives CASSEVQGKQPQHF. The full variable domain, with the rest looked up from reference TRBV5-8 and TRBJ1-5, is EAGVTQSPTHLIKTRGQQATLRCSPISGHTSVYWYQQALGLGLQFLLWYDEGEERNRGNFPPRFSGRQFPNYSSELNVNALELEDSALYLCASSEVQGKQPQHFGDGTRLSIL.